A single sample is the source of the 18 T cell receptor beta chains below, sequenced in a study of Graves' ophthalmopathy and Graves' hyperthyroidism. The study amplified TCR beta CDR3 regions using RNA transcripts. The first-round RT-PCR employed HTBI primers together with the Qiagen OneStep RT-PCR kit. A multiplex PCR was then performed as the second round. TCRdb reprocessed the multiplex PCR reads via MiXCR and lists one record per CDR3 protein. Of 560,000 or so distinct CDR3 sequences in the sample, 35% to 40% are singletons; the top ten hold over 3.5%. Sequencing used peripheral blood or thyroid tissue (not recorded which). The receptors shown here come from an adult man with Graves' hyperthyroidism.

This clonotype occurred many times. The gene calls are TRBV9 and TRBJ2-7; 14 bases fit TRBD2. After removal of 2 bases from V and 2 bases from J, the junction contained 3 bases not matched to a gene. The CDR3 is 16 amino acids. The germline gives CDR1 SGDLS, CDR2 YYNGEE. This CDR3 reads CASSVGLAGGTYEQYF. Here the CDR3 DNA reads TGTGCCAGCAGCGTCGGACTAGCGGGAGGTACCTACGAGCAGTACTTC.

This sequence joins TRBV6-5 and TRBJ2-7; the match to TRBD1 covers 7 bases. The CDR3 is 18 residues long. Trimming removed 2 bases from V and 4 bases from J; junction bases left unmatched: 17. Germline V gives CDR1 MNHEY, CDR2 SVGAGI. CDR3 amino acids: CASSYAPPGTAKVYEQYF. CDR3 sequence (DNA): TGTGCCAGCAGTTACGCCCCCCCAGGGACAGCAAAAGTTTACGAGCAGTACTTC.

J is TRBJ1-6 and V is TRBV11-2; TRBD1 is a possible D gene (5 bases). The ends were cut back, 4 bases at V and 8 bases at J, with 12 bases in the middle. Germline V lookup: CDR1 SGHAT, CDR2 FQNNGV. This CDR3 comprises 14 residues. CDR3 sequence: CASSSAAGDSPLHF. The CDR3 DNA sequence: TGTGCCAGCAGCTCGGCAGCGGGGGATTCACCCCTCCACTTT.

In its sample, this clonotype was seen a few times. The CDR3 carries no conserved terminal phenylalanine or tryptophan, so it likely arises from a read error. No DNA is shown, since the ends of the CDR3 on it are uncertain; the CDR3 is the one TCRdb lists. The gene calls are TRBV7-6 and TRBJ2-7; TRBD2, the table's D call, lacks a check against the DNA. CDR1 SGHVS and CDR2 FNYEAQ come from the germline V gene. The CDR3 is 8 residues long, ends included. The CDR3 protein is CASSRTSG.

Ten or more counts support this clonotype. Here the CDR3 reads CASSPEYGGGYTF. The CDR3 DNA reads as TGCGCCAGCAGCCCGGAATACGGGGGAGGCTACACCTTC. The V call is TRBV5-1, the J call TRBJ1-2; D might be TRBD1 (5 bases). Germline V CDR1 and CDR2: SGHRS, YFSETQ. The V end lost 4 bases, the J end lost 8 bases, and 15 bases lay between the germline ends. The CDR3 covers 13 residues.

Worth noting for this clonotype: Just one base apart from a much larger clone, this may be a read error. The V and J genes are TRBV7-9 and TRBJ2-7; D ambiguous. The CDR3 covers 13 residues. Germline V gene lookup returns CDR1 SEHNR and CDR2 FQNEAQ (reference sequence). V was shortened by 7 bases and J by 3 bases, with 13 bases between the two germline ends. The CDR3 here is CASNTSQGYEQYF. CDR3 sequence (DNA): TGTGCCAGCAACACCAGTCAAGGCTACGAGCAGTACTTC.

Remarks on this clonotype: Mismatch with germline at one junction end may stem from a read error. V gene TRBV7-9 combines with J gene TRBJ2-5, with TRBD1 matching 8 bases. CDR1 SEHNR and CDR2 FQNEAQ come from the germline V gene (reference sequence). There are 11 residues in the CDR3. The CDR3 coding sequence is TGTGCCAGCAGCTTGGACAGGGTCCTAATCTTC. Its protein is CASSLDRVLIF.

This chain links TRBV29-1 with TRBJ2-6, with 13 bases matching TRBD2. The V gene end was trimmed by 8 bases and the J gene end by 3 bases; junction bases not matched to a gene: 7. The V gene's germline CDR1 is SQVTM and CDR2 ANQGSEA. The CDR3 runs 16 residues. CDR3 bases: TGCAGCATAGGACTAGCGGGAGCGGGTGGGGCCAACGTCCTGACTTTC. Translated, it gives CSIGLAGAGGANVLTF.

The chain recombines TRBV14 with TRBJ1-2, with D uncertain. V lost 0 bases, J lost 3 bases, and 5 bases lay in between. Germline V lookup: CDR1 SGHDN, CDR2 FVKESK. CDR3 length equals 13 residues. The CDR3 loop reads CASSQDGYYGYTF. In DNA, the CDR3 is TGTGCCAGCAGCCAAGATGGCTACTATGGCTACACCTTC.

As DNA, the CDR3 is TGTGCCGGGGGACAGGGGGCTGGAGCTTTCTTT. Protein sequence: CAGGQGAGAFF. The rearrangement joins TRBV2 to TRBJ1-1, with 12 bases aligning to TRBD1. The CDR3 has 11 amino acids. Looked up from germline, CDR1 is SNHLY and CDR2 is FYNNEI. The junction had 5 bases not matched to a gene; V was cut back by 11 bases and J by 10 bases.

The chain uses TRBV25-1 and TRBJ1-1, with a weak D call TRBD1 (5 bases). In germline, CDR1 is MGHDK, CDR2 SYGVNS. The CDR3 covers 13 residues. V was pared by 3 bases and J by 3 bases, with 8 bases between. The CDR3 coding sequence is TGTGCCAGCAGTGAGTGGGGCGACACTGAAGCTTTCTTT. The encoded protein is CASSEWGDTEAFF.

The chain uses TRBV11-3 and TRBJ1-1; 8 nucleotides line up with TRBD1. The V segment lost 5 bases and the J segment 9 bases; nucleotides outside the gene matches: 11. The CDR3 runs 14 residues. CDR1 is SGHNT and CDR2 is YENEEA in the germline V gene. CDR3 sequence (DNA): TGTGCCAGCAGCCTCCGACAGGGGAGGGCTAAAGCTTTCTTT. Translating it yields CASSLRQGRAKAFF.

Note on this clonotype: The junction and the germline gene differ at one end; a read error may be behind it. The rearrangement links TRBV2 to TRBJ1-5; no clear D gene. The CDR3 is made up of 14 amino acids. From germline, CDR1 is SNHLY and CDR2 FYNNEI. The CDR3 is CASSEFDSSQPQHF. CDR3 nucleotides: TGTGCCAGCAGTGAGTTTGATAGCAGTCAGCCCCAGCATTTT.

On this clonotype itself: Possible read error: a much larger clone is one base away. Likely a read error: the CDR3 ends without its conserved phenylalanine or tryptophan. Written as DNA, the CDR3 is TGTGCCAGCAGTGAAGGTGGGACAGCGTTCGAGCAGTACCTC. This translates into CASSEGGTAFEQYL. V and J are TRBV6-5 and TRBJ2-7; 7 bases line up with TRBD1. With 5 bases clipped from V and 6 bases from J, the junction kept 10 bases outside the gene matches. The CDR3 length is 14 residues. CDR1 and CDR2 (germline): MNHEY, SVGAGI.

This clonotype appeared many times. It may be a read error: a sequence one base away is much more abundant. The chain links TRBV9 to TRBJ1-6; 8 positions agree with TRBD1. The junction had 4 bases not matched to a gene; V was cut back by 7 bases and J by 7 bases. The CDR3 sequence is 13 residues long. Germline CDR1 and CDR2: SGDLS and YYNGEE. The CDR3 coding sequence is TGTGCCAGCTGCCGGACAGGGAATTCACCCCTCCACTTT. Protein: CASCRTGNSPLHF.

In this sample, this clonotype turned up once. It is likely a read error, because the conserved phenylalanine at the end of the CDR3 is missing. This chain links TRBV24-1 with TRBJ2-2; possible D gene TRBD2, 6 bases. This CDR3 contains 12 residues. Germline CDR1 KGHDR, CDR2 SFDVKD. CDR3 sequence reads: CATMSNTGGLFL. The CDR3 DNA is TGTGCCACCATGTCGAACACCGGGGGGCTGTTTCTT.

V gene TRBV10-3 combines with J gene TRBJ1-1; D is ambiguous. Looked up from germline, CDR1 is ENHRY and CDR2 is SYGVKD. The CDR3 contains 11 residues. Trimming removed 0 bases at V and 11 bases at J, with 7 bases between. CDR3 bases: TGTGCCATCAGTGAGTCTAGTGGGGCTTTCTTT. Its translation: CAISESSGAFF.

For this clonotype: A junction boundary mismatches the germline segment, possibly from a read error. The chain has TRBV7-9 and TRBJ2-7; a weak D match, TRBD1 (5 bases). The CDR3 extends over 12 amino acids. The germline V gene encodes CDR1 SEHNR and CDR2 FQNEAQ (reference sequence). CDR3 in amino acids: CASSPPPGRVSF. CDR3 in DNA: TGTGCCAGCAGCCCCCCCCCGGGCAGGGTCTCCTTC.